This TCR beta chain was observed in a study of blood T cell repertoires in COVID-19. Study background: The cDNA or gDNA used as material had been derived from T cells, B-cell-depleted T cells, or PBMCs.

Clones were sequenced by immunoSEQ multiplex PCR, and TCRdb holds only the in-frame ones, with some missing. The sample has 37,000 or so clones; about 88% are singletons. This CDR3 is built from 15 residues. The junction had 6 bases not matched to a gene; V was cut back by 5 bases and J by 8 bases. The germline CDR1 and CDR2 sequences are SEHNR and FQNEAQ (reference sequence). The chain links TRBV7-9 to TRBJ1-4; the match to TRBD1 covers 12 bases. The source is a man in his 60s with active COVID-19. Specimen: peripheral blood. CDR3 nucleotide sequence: TGTGCCAGCAGCCCGGGACAGGGGGCGAGGGAAAAACTGTTTTTT. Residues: CASSPGQGAREKLFF.